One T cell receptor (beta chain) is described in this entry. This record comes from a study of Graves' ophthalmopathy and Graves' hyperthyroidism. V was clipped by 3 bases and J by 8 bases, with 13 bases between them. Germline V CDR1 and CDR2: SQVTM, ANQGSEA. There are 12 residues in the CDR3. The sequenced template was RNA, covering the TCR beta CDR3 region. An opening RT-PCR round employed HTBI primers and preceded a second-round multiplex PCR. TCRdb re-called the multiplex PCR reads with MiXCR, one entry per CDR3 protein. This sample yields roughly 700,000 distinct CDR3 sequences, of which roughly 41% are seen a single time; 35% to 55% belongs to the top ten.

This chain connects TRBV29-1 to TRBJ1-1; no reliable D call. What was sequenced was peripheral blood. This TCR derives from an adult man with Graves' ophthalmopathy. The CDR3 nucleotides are TGCAGCGTTGAGGTACAGACCCTCGAAGCTTTCTTT. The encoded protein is CSVEVQTLEAFF.